This TCR beta chain was recorded in a study of Ad26.COV2.S vaccination and SARS-CoV-2 variants (dated by TCRdb to the early 2020s). For context, the study as a whole: Donors in the vaccine arm were drawn from COV1001, a phase I-IIa trial of Ad26.COV2.S in healthy adults that was multicentre, randomized, double-blind and placebo-controlled. Throughout the experiments and outcome assessment, investigators stayed blinded to trial group allocation. Dosing of Ad26.COV2.S was intramuscular, at either 5x10^10 or 1x10^11 viral particles, delivered as one shot or as two shots spaced 56 days apart. The TCR-sequenced set comprised about 32 samples: approximately 19 Ad26.COV2.S vaccine recipients, 5 placebo recipients and 8 SARS-CoV-2 convalescent individuals. TCRbeta repertoire sequencing served as the tool for gauging how specific and how broad the SARS-CoV-2-reactive T cell receptors were following Ad26.COV2.S vaccination. Participants in the trial were split at random into five groups of five each, receiving low-dose or high-dose Ad26.COV2.S once or twice, or else placebo on both occasions. Overall study results and their limits: The authors noted that the TCR breadth and depth analyses may have underestimated total T cell responses. Compared with placebo recipients, Ad26.COV2.S recipients showed higher spike-specific TCR breadth (P = 0.0014). The study lacked the statistical power to compare responses across vaccine doses or regimens. Vaccine and placebo recipients had similar non-spike TCR breadth, a finding consistent with the vaccine containing only spike. After vaccination, substantial breadth of spike-specific CD8+ and CD4+ T cell responses was reported.

The immunoSEQ Assay was the method used to sequence TCRbeta CDR3 regions. After extraction, genomic DNA underwent amplification by bias-controlled multiplex PCR, followed by high-throughput sequencing. Turning to the authors' computational methods: Collapsing and filtering of sequences were performed to quantify the absolute abundance of each unique TCRbeta CDR3 region. T cell fraction was estimated by normalizing TCRbeta template counts to usable DNA, which was measured by amplifying reference genes present in all nucleated cells. Repertoire TCRs were annotated as SARS-CoV-2-specific when V gene, CDR3 amino acid sequence and J gene were exactly matched to a known reactive TCR set. The reference SARS-CoV-2 TCR set came from MIRA and was filtered for enrichment in COVID-19-positive ImmuneCODE repertoires, removing public or cross-reactive TCRs. Using the MIRA antigens, annotated TCRs were further analysed by specific ORF or by position within an ORF. Depth was the summed frequency of annotated unique rearrangements, while breadth was defined as annotated unique rearrangements over total unique productive rearrangements. TCR breadth was compared between groups using two-sided Wilcoxon rank-sum tests. TCRdb carries this immuneACCESS record with in-frame sequences only. Its versions omit some clonotypes, under half of them owing to an unresolved V gene in the studies checked, with the rest unexplained. That table furnishes V, J and clone size, whereas the DNA furnished D and trimming. Counted in this sample were fewer than 800,000 clones; around 89% of them appeared once. Over 1.3% of the sample is taken by the ten largest.

Trimming removed 5 bases from V and 4 bases from J, leaving 18 bases between the germline ends. Sequences MNHEY (CDR1) and SVGAGI (CDR2) are obtained from the germline V gene. Taken from cysteine to phenylalanine, the CDR3 has 15 residues. Of all the DNA, just the CDR3 is kept, 45 bases in frame from base 1. The treatment or condition tag for this specimen amounts to: 15 to 20 received Ad26.COV2.S at low or high dose, single or two shots; about five received placebo; per-sample allocation not given. For vaccine and placebo recipients, repertoires were sequenced using samples collected on day 63 after the first injection. Between 29 July and 7 August 2020, Cohort 1b enrolled 25 adults aged 18-55 years at one site in Boston, USA. Ad26.COV2.S was a replication-incompetent adenovirus type 26 vector expressing a prefusion-stabilized SARS-CoV-2 spike protein from the original Wuhan strain. Of note for this clone: The antigen this receptor binds is unknown. No per-base quality is available; no much larger clone lies one base away.

The chain employs TRBV6-5 and TRBJ2-7; TRBD1 is perhaps the D gene, given 5 matching bases. The receptor was derived from a person aged 18-65 years who received the Ad26.COV2.S COVID-19 vaccine or a placebo. Sequencing was performed on peripheral blood, taken in a trial of Ad26.COV2.S vaccine versus placebo. The nucleotides are TGTGCCAGCAGTATGACAGATGCCGCGGTATACGAGCAGTACTTC. Translated, this gives CASSMTDAAVYEQYF.